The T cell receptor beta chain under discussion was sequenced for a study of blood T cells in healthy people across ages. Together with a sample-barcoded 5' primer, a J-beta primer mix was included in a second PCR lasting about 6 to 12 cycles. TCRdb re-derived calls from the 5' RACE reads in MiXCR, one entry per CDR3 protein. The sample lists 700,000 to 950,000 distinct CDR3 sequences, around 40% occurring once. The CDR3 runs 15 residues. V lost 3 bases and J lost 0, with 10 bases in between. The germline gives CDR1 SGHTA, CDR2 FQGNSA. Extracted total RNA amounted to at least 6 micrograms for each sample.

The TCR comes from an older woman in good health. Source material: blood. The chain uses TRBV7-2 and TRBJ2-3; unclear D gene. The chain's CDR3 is CASSLAITSTDTQYF. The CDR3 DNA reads TGTGCCAGCAGCTTGGCTATTACTAGCACAGATACGCAGTATTTT. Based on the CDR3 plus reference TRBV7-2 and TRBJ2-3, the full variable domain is GAGVSQSPSNKVTEKGKDVELRCDPISGHTALYWYRQSLGQGLEFLIYFQGNSAPDKSGLPSDRFSAERTGGSVSTLTIQRTQQEDSAVYLCASSLAITSTDTQYFGPGTRLTVL.